The clone carrying this T cell receptor (beta chain) occurred a few times. The authors' processing: Nucleated cell number was recorded as an estimate derived from reference gene primer amplification. Only in-frame clones appear in the TCRdb table, and some are missing; sequencing was by immunoSEQ multiplex PCR. From that table come the V and J calls and clone size; the DNA was used to work out D and trimming. The sample contains under 200,000 clones, 84% of which appear only once. Trimming took 5 bases from V and 4 from J; bases not matched to a gene: 5. The CDR3 loop spans 15 amino acids. Looked up from germline, CDR1 is KGHSH and CDR2 is LQKENI. This sample was included in a study of blood T cell repertoires in COVID-19. Study-level background: T cells, B-cell-depleted T cells, or PBMCs provided the cDNA or gDNA that served as material.

This sequence originates from a man aged 35 to 55 who had recovered from COVID-19. The chain couples TRBV18 to TRBJ1-3; TRBD1 agrees at 10 bases. The sample taken for sequencing was peripheral blood. The CDR3 region has the DNA TGTGCCAGCTCAAGACAGGGGGCATCGGGAAACACCATATATTTT. This gives the protein CASSRQGASGNTIYF.